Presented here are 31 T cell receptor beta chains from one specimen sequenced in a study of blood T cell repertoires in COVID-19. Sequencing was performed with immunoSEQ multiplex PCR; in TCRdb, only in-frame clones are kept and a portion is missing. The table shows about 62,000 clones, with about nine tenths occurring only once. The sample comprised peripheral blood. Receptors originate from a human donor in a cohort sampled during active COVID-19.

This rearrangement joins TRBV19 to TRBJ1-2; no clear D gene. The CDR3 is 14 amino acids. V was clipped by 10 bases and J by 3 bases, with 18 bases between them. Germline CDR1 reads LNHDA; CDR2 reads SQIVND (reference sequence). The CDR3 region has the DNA TGTGCCACTTCCCCCGGAGTGGTTTACTATGGCTACACCTTC. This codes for CATSPGVVYYGYTF.

CDR3 bases: TGTGCCAGCAGTCTGTTTGAGACCCAGTACTTC. This sequence encodes CASSLFETQYF. The V call is TRBV28, the J call TRBJ2-5, with D hard to call. V lost 5 bases, J lost 5 bases, and 6 bases lay in between. The CDR3 loop spans 11 amino acids. The germline V gene has CDR1 MDHEN and CDR2 SYDVKM.

For the CDR3, the DNA is TGTGCCAGCAGTGAAAACGCGGGGGGGTGGAGGAACTATGGCTACACCTTC. This sequence encodes CASSENAGGWRNYGYTF. The chain recombines TRBV6-1 with TRBJ1-2, with a possible D match to TRBD1 (5 bases). From germline, CDR1 is MNHNS and CDR2 SASEGT. The CDR3 covers 17 residues. With 2 bases removed from V and 2 bases from J, the gap between germline ends came to 18 bases.

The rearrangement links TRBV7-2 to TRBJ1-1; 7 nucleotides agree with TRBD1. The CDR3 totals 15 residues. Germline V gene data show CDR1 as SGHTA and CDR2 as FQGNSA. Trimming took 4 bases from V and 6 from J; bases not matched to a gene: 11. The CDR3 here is CASSSQGEVGAEAFF. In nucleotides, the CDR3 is TGTGCCAGCAGCTCCCAGGGGGAAGTAGGCGCTGAAGCTTTCTTT. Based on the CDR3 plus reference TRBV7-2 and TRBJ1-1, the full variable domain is GAGVSQSPSNKVTEKGKDVELRCDPISGHTALYWYRQSLGQGLEFLIYFQGNSAPDKSGLPSDRFSAERTGGSVSTLTIQRTQQEDSAVYLCASSSQGEVGAEAFFGQGTRLTVV.

The CDR3 DNA follows: TGTGCCAGCAGCCTCAAGCGGGGGGGCACAGATACGCAGTATTTT. This gives the protein CASSLKRGGTDTQYF. The V and J genes are TRBV5-4 and TRBJ2-3, with 9 bases identical to TRBD2. Germline V gene lookup returns CDR1 SGHNT and CDR2 YYREEE (reference sequence). The trim removed 4 bases at V and 1 base at J, leaving 4 bases unmatched. The CDR3 totals 15 residues.

In DNA form, the CDR3 reads TGTGCCAGCAGTTTATCGGTCGGGCAGTTCTTC. Its translation: CASSLSVGQFF. The genes are TRBV12-3 or TRBV12-4 and TRBJ2-1, with D hard to call. The ends were cut back, 2 bases at V and 12 bases at J, with 8 bases in the middle. The CDR3 length is 11 residues.

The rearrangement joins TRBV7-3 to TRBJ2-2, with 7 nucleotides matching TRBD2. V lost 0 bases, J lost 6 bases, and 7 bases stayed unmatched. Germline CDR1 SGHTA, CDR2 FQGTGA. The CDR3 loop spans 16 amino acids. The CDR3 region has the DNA TGTGCCAGCAGCTTAACGATTCGGGGGGAATCCGGGGAGCTGTTTTTT. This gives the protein CASSLTIRGESGELFF.

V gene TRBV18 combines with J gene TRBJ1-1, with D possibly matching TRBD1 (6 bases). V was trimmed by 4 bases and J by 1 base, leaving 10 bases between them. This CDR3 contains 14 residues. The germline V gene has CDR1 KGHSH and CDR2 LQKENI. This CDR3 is CASSLGHQNTEAFF. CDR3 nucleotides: TGTGCCAGCTCACTGGGACATCAGAACACTGAAGCTTTCTTT.

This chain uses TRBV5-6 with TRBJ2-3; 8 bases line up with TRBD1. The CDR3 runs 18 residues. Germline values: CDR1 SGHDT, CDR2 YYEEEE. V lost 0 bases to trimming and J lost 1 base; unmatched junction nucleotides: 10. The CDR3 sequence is CASSLALRTGIGTDTQYF. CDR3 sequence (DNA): TGTGCCAGCAGCTTGGCCCTCCGGACAGGGATCGGCACAGATACGCAGTATTTT.

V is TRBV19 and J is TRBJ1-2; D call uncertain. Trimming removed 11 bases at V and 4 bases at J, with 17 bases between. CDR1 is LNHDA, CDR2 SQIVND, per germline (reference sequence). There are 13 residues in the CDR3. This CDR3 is CAASGSKIYGYTF. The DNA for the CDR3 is TGTGCCGCGTCCGGGAGCAAGATCTATGGCTACACCTTC.

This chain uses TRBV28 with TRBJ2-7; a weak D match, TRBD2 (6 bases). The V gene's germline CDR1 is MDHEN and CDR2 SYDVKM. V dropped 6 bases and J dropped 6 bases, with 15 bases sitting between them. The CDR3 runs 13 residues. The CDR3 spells CASRPGGPPEQYF. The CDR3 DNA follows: TGTGCCAGCAGACCCGGAGGGCCGCCCGAGCAGTACTTC.

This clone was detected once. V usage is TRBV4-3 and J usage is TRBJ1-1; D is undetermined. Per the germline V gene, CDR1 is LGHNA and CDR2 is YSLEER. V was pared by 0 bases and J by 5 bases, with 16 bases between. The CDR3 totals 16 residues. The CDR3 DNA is TGCGCCAGCAGCCAAGATCAACGGGCCTCGGGGACTGAAGCTTTCTTT. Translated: CASSQDQRASGTEAFF.

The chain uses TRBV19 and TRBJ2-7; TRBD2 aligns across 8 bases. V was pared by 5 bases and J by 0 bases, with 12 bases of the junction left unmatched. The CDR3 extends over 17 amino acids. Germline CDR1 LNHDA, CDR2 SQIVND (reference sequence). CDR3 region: CASSPRGSGKGSYEQYF. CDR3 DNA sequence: TGTGCCAGTAGTCCCCGTGGTAGCGGGAAAGGCTCCTACGAGCAGTACTTC.

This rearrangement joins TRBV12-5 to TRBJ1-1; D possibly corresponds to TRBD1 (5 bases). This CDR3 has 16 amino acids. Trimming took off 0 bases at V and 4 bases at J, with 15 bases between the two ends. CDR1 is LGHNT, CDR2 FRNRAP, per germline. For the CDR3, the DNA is TGTGCTAGTGGTTTGGTACCAGCAGGGAGGCGCACTGAAGCTTTCTTT. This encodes CASGLVPAGRRTEAFF. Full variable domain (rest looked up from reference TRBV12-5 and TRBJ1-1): DARVTQTPRHKVTEMGQEVTMRCQPILGHNTVFWYRQTMMQGLELLAYFRNRAPLDDSGMPKDRFSAEMPDATLATLKIQPSEPRDSAVYFCASGLVPAGRRTEAFFGQGTRLTVV.

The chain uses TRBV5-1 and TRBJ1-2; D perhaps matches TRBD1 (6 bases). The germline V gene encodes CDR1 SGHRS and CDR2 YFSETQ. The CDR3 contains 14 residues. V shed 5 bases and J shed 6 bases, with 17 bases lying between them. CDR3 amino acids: CASRDTGSVDGYTF. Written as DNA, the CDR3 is TGCGCCAGCAGGGATACAGGGTCAGTTGATGGCTACACCTTC.

The CDR3 region has the DNA TGTGCCAGCAGCCGAGCCCCTCTTCGATTAAGGGGGTCCACTGAAGCTTTCTTT. Amino acids: CASSRAPLRLRGSTEAFF. The chain has TRBV3-1 (or the pseudogene TRBV3-2) and TRBJ1-1, with a possible D match to TRBD1 (6 bases). The ends were cut back, 4 bases at V and 4 bases at J, with 25 bases in the middle. The V gene's germline CDR1 is LGHDT and CDR2 YNNKEL (reference sequence). The CDR3 spans 18 residues.

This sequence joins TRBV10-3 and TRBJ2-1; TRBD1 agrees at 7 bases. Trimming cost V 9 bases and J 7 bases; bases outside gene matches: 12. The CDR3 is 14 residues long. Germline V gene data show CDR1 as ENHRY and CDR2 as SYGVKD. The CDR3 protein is CAIPRDRKANEQFF. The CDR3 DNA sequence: TGTGCCATACCCCGGGACAGAAAGGCAAATGAGCAGTTCTTC.

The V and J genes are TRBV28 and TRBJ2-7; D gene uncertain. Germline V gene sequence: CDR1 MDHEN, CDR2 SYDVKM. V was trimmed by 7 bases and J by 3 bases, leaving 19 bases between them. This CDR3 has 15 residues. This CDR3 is CASTRWQSDHYEQYF. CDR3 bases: TGTGCCAGCACCCGGTGGCAGAGCGACCACTACGAGCAGTACTTC. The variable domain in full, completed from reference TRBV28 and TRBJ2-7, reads DVKVTQSSRYLVKRTGEKVFLECVQDMDHENMFWYRQDPGLGLRLIYFSYDVKMKEKGDIPEGYSVSREKKERFSLILESASTNQTSMYLCASTRWQSDHYEQYFGPGTRLTVT.

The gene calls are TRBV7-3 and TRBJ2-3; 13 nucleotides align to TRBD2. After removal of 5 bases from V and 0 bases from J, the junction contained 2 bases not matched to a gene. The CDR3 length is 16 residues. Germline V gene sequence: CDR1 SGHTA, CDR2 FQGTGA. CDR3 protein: CASSRLAGGSTDTQYF. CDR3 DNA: TGTGCCAGCAGCCGACTAGCGGGGGGTAGCACAGATACGCAGTATTTT. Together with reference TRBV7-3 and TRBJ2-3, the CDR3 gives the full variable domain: GAGVSQTPSNKVTEKGKYVELRCDPISGHTALYWYRQSLGQGPEFLIYFQGTGAADDSGLPNDRFFAVRPEGSVSTLKIQRTERGDSAVYLCASSRLAGGSTDTQYFGPGTRLTVL.

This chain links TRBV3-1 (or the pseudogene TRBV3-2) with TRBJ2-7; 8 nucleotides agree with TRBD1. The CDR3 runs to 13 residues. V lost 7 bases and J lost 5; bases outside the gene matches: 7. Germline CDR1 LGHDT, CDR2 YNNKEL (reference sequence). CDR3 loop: CASTRTGLNEQYF. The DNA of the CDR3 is TGTGCCAGCACCCGGACAGGGCTCAACGAGCAGTACTTC.

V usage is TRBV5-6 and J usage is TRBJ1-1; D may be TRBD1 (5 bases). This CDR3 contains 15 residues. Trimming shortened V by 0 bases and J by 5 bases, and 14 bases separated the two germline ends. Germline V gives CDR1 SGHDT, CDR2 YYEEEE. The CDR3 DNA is TGTGCCAGCAGCTTGGACGGACGGCGGGGGACTGAAGCTTTCTTT. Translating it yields CASSLDGRRGTEAFF.

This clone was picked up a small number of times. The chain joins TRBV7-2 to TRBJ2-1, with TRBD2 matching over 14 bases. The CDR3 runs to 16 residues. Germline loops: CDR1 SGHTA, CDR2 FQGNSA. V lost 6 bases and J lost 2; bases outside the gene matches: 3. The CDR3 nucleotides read TGTGCCAGCAGGGAGACTAGCGGGGGGGCCTACAATGAGCAGTTCTTC. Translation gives CASRETSGGAYNEQFF.

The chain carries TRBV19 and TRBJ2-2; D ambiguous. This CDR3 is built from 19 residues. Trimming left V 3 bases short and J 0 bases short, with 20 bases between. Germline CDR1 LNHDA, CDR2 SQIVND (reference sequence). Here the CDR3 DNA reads TGTGCCAGTAGTATGGGTAGGCCCTCGACACGAACGAACACCGGGGAGCTGTTTTTT. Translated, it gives CASSMGRPSTRTNTGELFF.

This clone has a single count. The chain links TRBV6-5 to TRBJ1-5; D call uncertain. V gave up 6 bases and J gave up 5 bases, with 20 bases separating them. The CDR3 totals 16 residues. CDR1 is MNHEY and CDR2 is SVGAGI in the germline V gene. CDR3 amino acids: CASRYPPSRRDQPQHF. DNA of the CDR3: TGTGCCAGCAGATACCCACCCTCGCGACGGGATCAGCCCCAGCATTTT.

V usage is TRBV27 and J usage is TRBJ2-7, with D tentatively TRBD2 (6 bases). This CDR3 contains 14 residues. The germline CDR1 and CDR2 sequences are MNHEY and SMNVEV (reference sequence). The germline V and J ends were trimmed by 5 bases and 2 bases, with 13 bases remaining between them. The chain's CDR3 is CASSASAITYEQYF. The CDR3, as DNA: TGTGCCAGCAGTGCTAGCGCTATTACCTACGAGCAGTACTTC.

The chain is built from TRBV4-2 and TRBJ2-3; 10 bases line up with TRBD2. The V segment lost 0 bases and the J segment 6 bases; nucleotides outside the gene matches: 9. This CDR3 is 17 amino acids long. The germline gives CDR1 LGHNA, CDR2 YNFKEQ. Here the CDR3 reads CASSQDSLAGVPDTQYF. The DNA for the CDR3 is TGTGCCAGCAGCCAAGATTCCCTAGCGGGAGTTCCTGATACGCAGTATTTT.

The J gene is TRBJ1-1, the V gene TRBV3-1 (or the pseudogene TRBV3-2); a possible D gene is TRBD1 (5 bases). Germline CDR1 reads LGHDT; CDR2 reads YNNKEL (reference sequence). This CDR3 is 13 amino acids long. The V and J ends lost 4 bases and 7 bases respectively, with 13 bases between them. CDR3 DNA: TGTGCCAGCAGCCCTTTATTTACAGGTGAAGCTTTCTTT. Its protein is CASSPLFTGEAFF.

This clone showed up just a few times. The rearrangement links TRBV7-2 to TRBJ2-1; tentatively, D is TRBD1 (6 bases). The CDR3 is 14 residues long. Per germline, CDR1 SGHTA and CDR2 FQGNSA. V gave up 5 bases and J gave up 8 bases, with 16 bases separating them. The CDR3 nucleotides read TGTGCCAGCAGCCCCGGGGCCAGGGGCTATGAGCAGTTCTTC. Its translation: CASSPGARGYEQFF.

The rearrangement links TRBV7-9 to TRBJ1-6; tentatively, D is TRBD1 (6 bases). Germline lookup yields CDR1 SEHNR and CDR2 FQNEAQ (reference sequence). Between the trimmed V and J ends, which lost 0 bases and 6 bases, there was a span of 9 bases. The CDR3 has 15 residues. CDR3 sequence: CASSLATGSNSPLHF. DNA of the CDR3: TGTGCCAGCAGCTTAGCGACAGGTTCTAATTCACCCCTCCACTTT.

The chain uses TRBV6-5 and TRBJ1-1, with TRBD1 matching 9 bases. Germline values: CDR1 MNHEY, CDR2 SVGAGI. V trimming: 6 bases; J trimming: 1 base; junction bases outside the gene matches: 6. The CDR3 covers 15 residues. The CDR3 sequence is CASRKTGGGNTEAFF. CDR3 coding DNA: TGTGCCAGCAGAAAGACAGGGGGGGGGAACACTGAAGCTTTCTTT.

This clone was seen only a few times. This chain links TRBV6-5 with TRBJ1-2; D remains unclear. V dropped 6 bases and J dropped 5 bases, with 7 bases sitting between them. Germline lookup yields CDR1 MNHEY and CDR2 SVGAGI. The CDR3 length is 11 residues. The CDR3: CASSPGYGYTF. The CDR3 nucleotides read TGTGCCAGCAGCCCCGGGTATGGCTACACCTTC.